This TCR beta chain stems from a study of cytomegalovirus exposure and HLA in healthy donors. Study-level points and caveats: V- and J-gene trimming of TCR beta was linked (in a later analysis) to a missense DCLRE1C variant. Most TCR beta V segments were productive about 87% or about 30% of the time in an earlier analysis.

The primer mix had 60 Vbeta and 13 Jbeta primers. Authors' data handling: The count from a later analysis was about 80 million unique TCR beta chains, roughly 11 million of them shared. The repertoire was sequenced with immunoSEQ multiplex PCR; TCRdb's copy has only in-frame clones and lacks some. The V and J calls and the clone size are those of that table, but D and trimming were determined from the DNA. The sample lists around 200,000 clones; around 80% were seen once. Germline V gene lookup returns CDR1 SEHNR and CDR2 FQNEAQ (reference sequence). V was cut by 0 bases and J by 2 bases, with 7 bases left in between. The CDR3 contains 14 residues. In the case of this clone: Its antigen is not identified.

Nominal health characterized the donors when sampled, though unrecorded immune exposures were likely. J is TRBJ1-2 and V is TRBV7-9, with a weak D call TRBD1 (5 bases). This TCR was recovered from a man aged 30 to 45 in good health and CMV-seronegative. Specimen: PBMCs. CDR3 bases: TGTGCCAGCAGCTTAGCGCGGACAAACTATGGCTACACCTTC. Translation gives CASSLARTNYGYTF.